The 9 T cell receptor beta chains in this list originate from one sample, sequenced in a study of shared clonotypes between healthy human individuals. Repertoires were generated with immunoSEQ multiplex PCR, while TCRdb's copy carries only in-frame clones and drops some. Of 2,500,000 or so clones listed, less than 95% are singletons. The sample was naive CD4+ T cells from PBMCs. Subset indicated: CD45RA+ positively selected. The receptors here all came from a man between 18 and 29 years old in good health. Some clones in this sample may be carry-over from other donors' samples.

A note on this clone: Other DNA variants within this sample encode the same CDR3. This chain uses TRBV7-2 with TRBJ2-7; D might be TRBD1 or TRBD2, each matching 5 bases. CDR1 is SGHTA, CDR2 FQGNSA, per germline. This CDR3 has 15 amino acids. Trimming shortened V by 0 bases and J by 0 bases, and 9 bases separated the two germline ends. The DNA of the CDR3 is TGTGCCAGCAGCTTAGCCGGGACGGCCTCCTACGAGCAGTACTTC. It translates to CASSLAGTASYEQYF.

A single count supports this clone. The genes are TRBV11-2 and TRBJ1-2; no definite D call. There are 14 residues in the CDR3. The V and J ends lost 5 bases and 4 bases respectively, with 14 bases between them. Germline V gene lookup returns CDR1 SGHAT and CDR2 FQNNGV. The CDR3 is CASSQRAASYGYTF. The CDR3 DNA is TGTGCCAGCAGCCAAAGGGCAGCGAGCTATGGCTACACCTTC.

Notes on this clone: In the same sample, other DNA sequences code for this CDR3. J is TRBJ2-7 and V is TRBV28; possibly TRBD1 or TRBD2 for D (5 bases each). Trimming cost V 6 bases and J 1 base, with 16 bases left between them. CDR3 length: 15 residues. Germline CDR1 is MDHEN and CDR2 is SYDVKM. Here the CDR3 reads CASSPPGARSYEQYF. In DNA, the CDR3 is TGTGCCAGCAGCCCTCCCGGGGCGCGGTCCTACGAGCAGTACTTC.

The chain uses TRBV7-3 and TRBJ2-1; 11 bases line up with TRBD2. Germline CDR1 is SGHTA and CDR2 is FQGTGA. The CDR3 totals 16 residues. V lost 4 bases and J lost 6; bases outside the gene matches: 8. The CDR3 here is CASSSYGLAGGNEQFF. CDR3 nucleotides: TGTGCCAGCAGCTCCTACGGACTAGCGGGTGGCAATGAGCAGTTCTTC.

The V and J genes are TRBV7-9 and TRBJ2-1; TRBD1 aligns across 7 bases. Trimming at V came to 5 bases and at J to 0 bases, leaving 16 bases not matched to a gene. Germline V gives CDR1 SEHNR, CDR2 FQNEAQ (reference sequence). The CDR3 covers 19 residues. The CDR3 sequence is CASSPNHGQVVSSYNEQFF. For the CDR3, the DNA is TGTGCCAGCAGCCCCAACCACGGACAGGTTGTAAGCTCCTACAATGAGCAGTTCTTC. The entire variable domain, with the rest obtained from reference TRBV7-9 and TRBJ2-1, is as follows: DTGVSQNPRHKITKRGQNVTFRCDPISEHNRLYWYRQTLGQGPEFLTYFQNEAQLEKSRLLSDRFSAERPKGSFSTLEIQRTEQGDSAMYLCASSPNHGQVVSSYNEQFFGPGTRLTVL.

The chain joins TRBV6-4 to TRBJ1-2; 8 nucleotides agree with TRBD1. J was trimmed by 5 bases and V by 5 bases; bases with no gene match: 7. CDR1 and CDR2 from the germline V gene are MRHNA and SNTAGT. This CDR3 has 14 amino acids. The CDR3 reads CASSHDRGAYGYTF. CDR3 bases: TGTGCCAGCAGTCACGACAGGGGCGCTTATGGCTACACCTTC.

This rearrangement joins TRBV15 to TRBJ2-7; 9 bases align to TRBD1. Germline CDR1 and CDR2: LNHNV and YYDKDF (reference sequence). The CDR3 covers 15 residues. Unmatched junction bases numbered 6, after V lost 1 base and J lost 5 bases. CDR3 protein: CATSRAPGQGDEQYF. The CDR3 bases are TGTGCCACCAGCAGAGCTCCGGGACAGGGCGACGAGCAGTACTTC.

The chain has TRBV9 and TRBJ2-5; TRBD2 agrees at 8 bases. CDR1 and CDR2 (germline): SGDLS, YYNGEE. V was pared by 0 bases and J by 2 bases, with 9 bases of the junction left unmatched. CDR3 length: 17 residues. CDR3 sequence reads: CASSVGPGGRGQETQYF. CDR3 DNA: TGTGCCAGCAGCGTAGGCCCGGGGGGGCGGGGGCAAGAGACCCAGTACTTC.

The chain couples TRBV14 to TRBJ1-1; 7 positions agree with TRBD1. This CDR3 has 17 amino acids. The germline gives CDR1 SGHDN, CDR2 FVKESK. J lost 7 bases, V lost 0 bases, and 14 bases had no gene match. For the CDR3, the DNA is TGTGCCAGCAGCCAAGATCGTGGAGAGGGGGCCCTCGGTGAAGCTTTCTTT. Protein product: CASSQDRGEGALGEAFF.